These T cell receptor beta chains were read from a single sample in a study of T cell repertoires in aging, cancer and after chemotherapy. TCRdb recomputed calls from the multiplex PCR reads with MiXCR, one row per CDR3 protein. The sample yields 2,000 to 2,500 distinct CDR3 sequences, around 30% seen once. Sequenced: blood. All receptors derive from a human donor with a solid tumor. CDR3s include the opening cysteine and the closing phenylalanine or tryptophan. The D gene is left open where the match is weak. Clone size is given for some rows only: seen once, a few or many times, or a class if the clone is expanded.

D gene	J gene	clone size	V gene	CDR3 protein	CDR3 DNA
-	TRBJ1-2	few	TRBV10-3	CAISESMVETNYGYTF	TGTGCCATCAGTGAGTCGATGGTCGAAACCAACTATGGCTACACCTTC
-	TRBJ1-1	-	TRBV15	CATSREYSLNTEAFF	TGTGCCACCAGCAGAGAGTATTCCCTGAACACTGAAGCTTTCTTT
-	TRBJ1-4	-	TRBV18	CASSPVPGSAEKLFF	TGTGCCAGCTCACCGGTACCCGGGAGCGCTGAAAAACTGTTTTTT
-	TRBJ2-3	-	TRBV7-9	CASSFGVTDTQYF	TGTGCCAGCAGCTTTGGCGTCACAGATACGCAGTATTTT
-	TRBJ2-5	-	TRBV5-6	CASSLLQLQETQYF	TGTGCCAGCAGCTTGTTACAGCTCCAAGAGACCCAGTACTTC
TRBD1	TRBJ2-1	large	TRBV6-5	CASSQRGQGIYNEQFF	TGTGCCAGCAGTCAGAGAGGACAGGGGATCTACAATGAGCAGTTCTTC
-	TRBJ1-5	-	TRBV30	CAWSTGGGLGEPQHF	TGTGCCTGGAGTACCGGTGGGGGGCTCGGAGAGCCCCAGCATTTT
-	TRBJ2-1	-	TRBV7-3	CASSRGRSSYNEQFF	TGTGCCAGCAGCCGCGGACGTAGCTCCTACAATGAGCAGTTCTTC
-	TRBJ1-5	medium-sized	TRBV6-1	CASSTPVYQHF	TGTGCCAGCAGTACCCCAGTCTACCAGCATTTT
TRBD1	TRBJ1-6	medium-sized	TRBV30	CASDPTGDNSPLHF	TGTGCCTCGGACCCGACAGGGGATAATTCACCCCTCCACTTT
-	TRBJ2-2	few	TRBV7-9	CASSSTFTGELFF	TGTGCCAGCAGCTCCACGTTCACCGGGGAGCTGTTTTTT
-	TRBJ1-5	-	TRBV6-1	CAISEANQPQHF	TGTGCCATCAGTGAGGCCAATCAGCCCCAGCATTTT
TRBD1	TRBJ2-3	-	TRBV30	CARGQGRAADTKYF	TGTGCCAGAGGACAGGGGCGGGCGGCAGATACAAAGTATTTT
-	TRBJ2-5	-	TRBV10-3	CAISARSEETQYF	TGTGCCATCAGTGCGCGATCAGAGGAGACCCAGTACTTC
TRBD2	TRBJ2-1	few	TRBV6-1	CASSEALGLAGAYNEQFF	TGTGCCAGCAGTGAAGCTCTAGGGCTAGCGGGGGCTTACAATGAGCAGTTCTTC
-	TRBJ1-2	-	TRBV7-2	CASSSNPGALGQGYTF	TGTGCCAGCAGCTCAAACCCCGGAGCCCTAGGTCAAGGCTACACCTTC
TRBD1	TRBJ1-5	-	TRBV2	CASSGSTGGNRPQHF	TGTGCCAGCAGTGGTTCGACAGGGGGCAATCGGCCCCAGCATTTT
TRBD1	TRBJ1-2	-	TRBV20-1	CSALDRAYGYTF	TGCAGTGCTCTAGACAGGGCCTATGGCTACACCTTC
-	TRBJ2-1	-	TRBV5-6	CASSLFYGNEQFF	TGTGCCAGCAGCCTTTTTTACGGGAATGAGCAGTTCTTC
-	TRBJ2-7	-	TRBV20-1	CSAEGGSDYEQYF	TGCAGTGCCGAGGGGGGCTCGGACTACGAGCAGTACTTC
-	TRBJ2-1	large	TRBV29-1	CSVITAWQFF	TGCAGCGTTATAACAGCTTGGCAGTTCTTC
TRBD1	TRBJ2-5	-	TRBV6-2/TRBV6-3	CASSYGGQGQETQYF	TGTGCCAGCAGTTACGGCGGACAGGGACAAGAGACCCAGTACTTC
TRBD2	TRBJ2-3	-	TRBV5-1	CASSWASGGLDTQYF	TGCGCCAGCAGCTGGGCTAGCGGGGGTTTAGATACGCAGTATTTT
-	TRBJ1-1	few	TRBV6-5	CASSFRMNTEAFF	TGTGCCAGCAGTTTCCGGATGAACACTGAAGCTTTCTTT
-	TRBJ2-6	large	TRBV19	CASSIDSSGANVLTF	TGTGCCAGTAGTATCGACAGCTCTGGGGCCAACGTCCTGACTTTC
-	TRBJ2-6	-	TRBV5-4	CASSHYGGSGANVLTF	TGTGCCAGCAGCCATTATGGGGGCTCTGGGGCCAACGTCCTGACTTTC
-	TRBJ2-2	large	TRBV19	CASSIRTGYTGELFF	TGTGCCAGTAGTATTCGCACAGGTTACACCGGGGAGCTGTTTTTT
-	TRBJ2-2	medium-sized	TRBV19	CASSQMGATGELFF	TGTGCCAGTAGTCAAATGGGTGCCACCGGGGAGCTGTTTTTT
TRBD1	TRBJ2-7	few	TRBV20-1	CSASRDRTFVEQYF	TGCAGTGCTAGCCGGGACAGGACCTTTGTTGAGCAGTACTTC
TRBD1	TRBJ1-2	-	TRBV18	CASSPPGQGSSVPYGYTF	TGTGCCAGCTCACCACCGGGACAGGGTTCATCCGTTCCATATGGCTACACCTTC
-	TRBJ2-7	-	TRBV5-1	CASSNGPDFGEQYF	TGCGCCAGCAGTAATGGTCCGGATTTTGGAGAGCAGTACTTC
-	TRBJ1-1	-	TRBV5-5	CASSRGPVNTEAFF	TGTGCCAGCAGCCGGGGACCCGTGAACACTGAAGCTTTCTTT
TRBD2	TRBJ2-1	large	TRBV6-5	CASRSGGRYNEQFF	TGTGCCAGCAGAAGCGGGGGGCGCTACAATGAGCAGTTCTTC
-	TRBJ1-2	once	TRBV5-6	CASSQDHGRVVGYTF	TGCGCCAGCAGCCAAGATCACGGCAGGGTGGTTGGCTACACCTTC
TRBD1	TRBJ1-6	-	TRBV18	CASSLAGTGSSPLHF	TGTGCCAGCTCACTCGCCGGGACAGGTAGTTCACCCCTCCACTTT
TRBD2	TRBJ2-3	-	TRBV7-9	CASSPEPGLAGDTQYF	TGTGCCAGCAGCCCGGAACCGGGACTAGCTGGAGATACGCAGTATTTT
-	TRBJ2-5	medium-sized	TRBV5-5	CASSPDGQETQYF	TGTGCCAGCAGCCCTGATGGTCAAGAGACCCAGTACTTC
-	TRBJ1-5	few	TRBV19	CASTVDSGVRQPQHF	TGTGCCAGTACCGTGGACTCGGGGGTACGTCAGCCCCAGCATTTT
-	TRBJ2-5	-	TRBV5-3	CASSLGSGAGETQYF	TGCGCCAGCAGCTTAGGGTCAGGAGCAGGTGAGACCCAGTACTTC
-	TRBJ1-2	-	TRBV25-1	CASSESPSAGSSSYGYTF	TGTGCCAGCAGTGAAAGCCCCTCAGCGGGATCCTCTAGCTATGGCTACACCTTC
-	TRBJ1-2	-	TRBV13	CASSPGTGGGYTF	TGTGCCAGCAGCCCGGGGACGGGGGGTGGCTACACCTTC
TRBD2	TRBJ2-7	-	TRBV20-1	CSAEPAASGSYEQYF	TGCAGTGCTGAGCCCGCGGCTAGCGGCTCCTACGAGCAGTACTTC
-	TRBJ1-2	-	TRBV6-2/TRBV6-3	CASTSPGGVGYTF	TGTGCCAGCACTTCACCGGGGGGCGTTGGCTACACCTTC
-	TRBJ2-5	-	TRBV7-9	CAAGGQGTQYF	TGTGCCGCCGGGGGCCAGGGGACCCAGTACTTC
-	TRBJ1-1	-	TRBV30	CAWLLMNTEAFF	TGTGCCTGGTTACTTATGAACACTGAAGCTTTCTTT
TRBD1	TRBJ2-7	-	TRBV19	CASSMIGDRAYEQYF	TGTGCCAGTAGTATGATAGGGGACAGGGCCTACGAGCAGTACTTC
TRBD2	TRBJ2-3	-	TRBV6-1	CASKKRGNTQYF	TGTGCCAGCAAAAAGCGGGGGAATACGCAGTATTTT
TRBD1	TRBJ1-2	few	TRBV6-5	CASRETGTGGKYGYTF	TGTGCCAGCAGAGAAACCGGGACAGGGGGGAAATATGGCTACACCTTC